This T cell receptor beta chain was recorded in a study of shared T cell receptors in the human thymus. Produced via immunoSEQ multiplex PCR; TCRdb's table is partial and in-frame only. The sample has 630,000 or so clones, 87% seen once; the top ten hold roughly 0.0087%. This clone has a handful of counts. Trimming cost V 0 bases and J 8 bases, with 15 bases left between them. Germline loops: CDR1 GTSNPN, CDR2 SVGIG (reference sequence). The CDR3 contains 14 residues. The same sample was also studied in work on human thymus T cells. As that study records: Donors were healthy Finnish infants having corrective surgery for congenital heart defects. Obtained as resections during corrective heart surgery, the thymus tissue was then studied. V and J genes seemed to be used with bias in thymic and blood repertoires. Highly overlapping thymic repertoires among unrelated individuals were reported in related research.

The chain links TRBV30 to TRBJ2-3; D unclear. The source of this sequence is a boy in the first two years of life with a congenital heart defect. Sequenced material: thymocytes. The CDR3 coding sequence is TGTGCCTGGAGTGTACTCGCTGAGTCCCCTACGCAGTATTTT. Amino acid sequence: CAWSVLAESPTQYF.